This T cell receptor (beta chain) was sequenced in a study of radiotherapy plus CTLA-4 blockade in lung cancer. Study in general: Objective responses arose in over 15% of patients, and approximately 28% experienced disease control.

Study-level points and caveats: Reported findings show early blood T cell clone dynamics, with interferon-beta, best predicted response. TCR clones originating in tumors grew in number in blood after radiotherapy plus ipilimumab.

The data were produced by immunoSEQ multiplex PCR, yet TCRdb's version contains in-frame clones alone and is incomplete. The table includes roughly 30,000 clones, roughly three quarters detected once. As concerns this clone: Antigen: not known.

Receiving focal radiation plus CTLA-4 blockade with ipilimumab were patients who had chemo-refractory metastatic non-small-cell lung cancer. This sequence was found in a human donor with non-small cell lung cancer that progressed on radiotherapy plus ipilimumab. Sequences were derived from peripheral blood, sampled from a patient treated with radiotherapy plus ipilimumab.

The CDR3 nucleotides are TGTGCCAGCAGCCTAGGGACACACCAAGAGACCCAGTACTTC. Protein sequence: CASSLGTHQETQYF. V is TRBV11-2 and J is TRBJ2-5, with D maybe TRBD1 (6 bases). V was clipped by 5 bases and J by 0 bases, with 10 bases between them. CDR3 length equals 14 residues. The germline CDR1 and CDR2 sequences are SGHAT and FQNNGV.